This T cell receptor beta chain originates from a study of blood T cell repertoires in COVID-19. Study-level background: PBMCs, B-cell-depleted T cells, or T cells were the source of the cDNA or gDNA that made up the material.

The CDR3 sequence is 17 residues long. Sequenced by immunoSEQ multiplex PCR; TCRdb stores in-frame clones only, minus some. The repertoire holds 85,000 to 130,000 clones, with about 88% as singletons. This chain uses TRBV21-1 with TRBJ2-5; the table's D call, TRBD2, has no DNA check behind it. TRBV21-1 is a known pseudogene. The sample comprised peripheral blood. The source is a human donor in a cohort sampled during active COVID-19. The CDR3 here is CASTSGRGGRGMETQYF. DNA for the CDR3: TGTGCCAGCACCTCAGGTCGGGGGGGCCGGGGCATGGAGACCCAGTACTTC.